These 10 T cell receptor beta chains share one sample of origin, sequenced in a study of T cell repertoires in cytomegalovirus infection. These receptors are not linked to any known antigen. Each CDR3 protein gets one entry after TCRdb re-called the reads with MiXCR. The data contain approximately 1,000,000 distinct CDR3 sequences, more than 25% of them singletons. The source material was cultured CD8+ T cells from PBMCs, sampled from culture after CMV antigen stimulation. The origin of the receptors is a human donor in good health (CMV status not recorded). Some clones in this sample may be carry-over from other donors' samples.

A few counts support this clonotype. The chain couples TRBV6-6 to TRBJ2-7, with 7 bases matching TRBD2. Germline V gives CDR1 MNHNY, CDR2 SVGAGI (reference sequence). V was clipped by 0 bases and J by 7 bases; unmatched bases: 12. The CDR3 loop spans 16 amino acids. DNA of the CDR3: TGTGCCAGCAGTTACTCGGGGGTGGGGGACTATGGTGAGCAGTACGTC. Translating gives CASSYSGVGDYGEQYV.

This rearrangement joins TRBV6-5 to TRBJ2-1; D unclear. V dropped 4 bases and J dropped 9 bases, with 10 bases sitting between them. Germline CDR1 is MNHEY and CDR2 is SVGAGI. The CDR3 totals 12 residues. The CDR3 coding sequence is TGTGCCAGCAGTTCTTTGGCCAGTGAGCAGTTCTTC. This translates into CASSSLASEQFF.

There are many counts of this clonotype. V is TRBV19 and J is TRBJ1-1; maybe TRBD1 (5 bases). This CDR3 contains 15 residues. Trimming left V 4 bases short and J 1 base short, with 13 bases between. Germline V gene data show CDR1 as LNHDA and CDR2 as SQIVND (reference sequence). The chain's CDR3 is CASSSLSRENTEAFF. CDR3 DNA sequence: TGTGCCAGTAGTAGTCTCTCCAGGGAGAACACTGAAGCTTTCTTT.

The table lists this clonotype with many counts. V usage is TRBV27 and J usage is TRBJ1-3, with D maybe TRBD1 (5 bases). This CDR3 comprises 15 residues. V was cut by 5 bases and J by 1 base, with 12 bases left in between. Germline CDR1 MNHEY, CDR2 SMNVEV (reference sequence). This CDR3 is CASSTSRESGNTIYF. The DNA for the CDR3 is TGTGCCAGCAGTACTAGCAGGGAGTCTGGAAACACCATATATTTT.

CDR3 in DNA: TGCAGTGCACCGGGACTAGCGGGGGACACAGATACGCAGTATTTT. Protein: CSAPGLAGDTDTQYF. The chain recombines TRBV20-1 with TRBJ2-3; TRBD2 agrees at 14 bases. V was pared by 6 bases and J by 2 bases, with 4 bases of the junction left unmatched. Germline V gene data show CDR1 as DFQATT and CDR2 as SNEGSKA (reference sequence). This CDR3 comprises 15 residues.

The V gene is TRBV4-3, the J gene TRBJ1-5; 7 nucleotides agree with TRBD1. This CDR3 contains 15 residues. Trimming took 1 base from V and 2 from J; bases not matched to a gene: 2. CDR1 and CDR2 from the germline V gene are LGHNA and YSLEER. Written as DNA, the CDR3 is TGCGCCAGCAGCCAAGGGACAGGCCGCAATCAGCCCCAGCATTTT. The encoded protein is CASSQGTGRNQPQHF.

CDR3 DNA: TGTGCCAGCACATCTACCGAGACAGCCAACTATGGCTACACCTTC. This translates into CASTSTETANYGYTF. The rearrangement links TRBV6-2 or TRBV6-3 to TRBJ1-2; TRBD1 might be the D (5 bases). Looked up from germline, CDR1 is MNHEY and CDR2 is SVGEGT. The CDR3 extends over 15 amino acids. V gave up 7 bases and J gave up 2 bases, with 17 bases separating them.

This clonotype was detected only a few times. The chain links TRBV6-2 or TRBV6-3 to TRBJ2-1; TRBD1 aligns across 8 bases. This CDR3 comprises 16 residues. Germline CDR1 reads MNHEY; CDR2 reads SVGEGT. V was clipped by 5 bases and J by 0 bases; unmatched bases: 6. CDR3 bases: TGTGCCAGCAGTCCCCTGGACAGGGACTCCTACAATGAGCAGTTCTTC. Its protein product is CASSPLDRDSYNEQFF.

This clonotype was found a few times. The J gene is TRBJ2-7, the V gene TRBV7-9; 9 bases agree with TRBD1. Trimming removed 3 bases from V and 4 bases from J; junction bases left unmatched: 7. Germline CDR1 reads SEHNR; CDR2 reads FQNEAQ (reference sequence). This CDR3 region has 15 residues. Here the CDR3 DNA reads TGTGCCAGCAGCTTTTCGGGGGACAGGGCGTACGAGCAGTACTTC. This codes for CASSFSGDRAYEQYF.

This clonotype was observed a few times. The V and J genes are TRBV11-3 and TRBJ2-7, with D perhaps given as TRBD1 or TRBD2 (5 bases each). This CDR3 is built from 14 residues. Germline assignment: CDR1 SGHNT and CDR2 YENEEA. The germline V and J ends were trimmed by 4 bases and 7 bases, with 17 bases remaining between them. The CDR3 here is CASSSTARVGEQYF. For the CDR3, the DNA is TGTGCCAGCAGCTCGACAGCGCGGGTAGGGGAGCAGTACTTC.